This T cell receptor (beta chain) was captured in a study of T-cell memory formation after mild COVID-19. J was trimmed by 2 bases and V by 3 bases; bases with no gene match: 4. There are 14 residues in the CDR3. Germline V gives CDR1 SGDLS, CDR2 YYNGEE. 5'RACE, which relied on constant-segment primers, yielded TCR alpha and TCR beta cDNA libraries carrying sample barcodes and UMIs. MiXCR was run by TCRdb on the 5' RACE reads, yielding one entry per CDR3 protein. The profile shows 150,000 or so distinct CDR3 sequences, 25% of them singletons. The receptor's source is an adult woman who had mild COVID-19 (a few samples of this study predate the infection). Cell type and time point are not known. The sample comprised PBMCs or a T cell subset sorted from them (not recorded which). This chain uses TRBV9 with TRBJ2-5; 7 positions agree with TRBD1. CDR3 coding DNA: TGTGCCAGCAGCGAATCAGGGGGTCAAGAGACCCAGTACTTC. Encoded protein: CASSESGGQETQYF.